The sequence of this T cell receptor beta chain was determined in a study of identifying expanded T cells in peripheral blood. In the case of this clone: Its target is unknown.

This CDR3 contains 11 residues. Per the germline V gene, CDR1 is MNHNY and CDR2 is SVGAGI (reference sequence). Trimming removed 7 bases at V and 4 bases at J, with 5 bases between. TCRdb's copy holds only in-frame clones and misses some; the assay was immunoSEQ multiplex PCR. The repertoire holds about 81,000 clones, with roughly 84% as singletons. Study-level findings and limits: Variance in clone template counts between approximately 2-week samples significantly increased with total template count across all healthy donors.

The chain has TRBV6-6 and TRBJ1-3; D is unclear. This clonotype was obtained from a person aged 18 to 75 in good health. Sequences were obtained from blood. In nucleotides, the CDR3 is TGTGCCAGCACGCAGGGAAACACCATATATTTT. As protein: CASTQGNTIYF.